Listed below are T cell receptor beta chains from one sample, sequenced in a study of human thymus T cells. TCRdb keeps only in-frame clones here, not all; method: immunoSEQ multiplex PCR. Here the sample spans around 120,000 clones, more than 90% being singletons. The sample was thymus tissue. These receptors came from a boy under two years old with a congenital heart defect but otherwise immunologically healthy. Each CDR3 is given without its conserved first and last residue. Clone size appears in some rows only: once, few, many, or a class for an expanded clone.

>TRBV5-6|-|TRBJ2-7
ASSFVYMGAPYSYEQY
>TRBV7-2|-|TRBJ1-2
ASSRTGMRKNGYT
>TRBV14|-|TRBJ2-7
ASSQTGRTYEQY
>TRBV10-1|-|TRBJ2-1
ASSDSIPVGLKRGSYNEQF
>TRBV27|-|TRBJ1-2
ASSSQGRGYT
>TRBV19|-|TRBJ2-2
ASSTPRTGRVGELF
>TRBV20-1|-|TRBJ2-3
SARTDTQY
>TRBV19|-|TRBJ1-1
ASSIGRQGVGTEAF
>TRBV27|-|TRBJ1-2
ASSPDRAYGYT
>TRBV30|-|TRBJ2-7
AWRPAYWAGAYGYYEQY
>TRBV30|-|TRBJ1-2
AWSARDREWKYGYT
>TRBV9|-|TRBJ2-5
ASSARGEETQY
>TRBV6-5|-|TRBJ1-6
ASSYSGGRSPLH
>TRBV9|-|TRBJ1-2
ASSVWGGDGYT
>TRBV11-2|-|TRBJ2-3
ASSPQTSGATTDTQY
>TRBV27|-|TRBJ1-1
ASSLRGGAEAF
>TRBV7-8|-|TRBJ1-2
ASSTRTGGDGYT
>TRBV10-3|-|TRBJ2-5
AISPGTVEETQY
>TRBV7-9|-|TRBJ2-3
ASSLVSRGAQDTQY
>TRBV19|few|TRBJ2-7
ASSNLGDRVNEQY
>TRBV5-4|-|TRBJ2-7
ASTNGVSGSYEQY
>TRBV7-6|-|TRBJ2-7
ASSLDYEQY
>TRBV5-1|-|TRBJ2-5
ASSYYLTLGLARETQY
>TRBV13|-|TRBJ2-1
ASSRSLDEQF
>TRBV4-1|once|TRBJ1-1
ASSSHRGRIAEAF
>TRBV6-1|-|TRBJ1-6
ASSERGTDNSPLH
>TRBV4-1|-|TRBJ1-2
ASSQDHQGNNYGYT
>TRBV19|-|TRBJ1-2
ASSIVGRGDYGYT
>TRBV6-7|-|TRBJ1-1
ASTHSSRGTEAF
>TRBV21-1|-|TRBJ2-7
ASSKTPVGAGLYEQY
>TRBV6-5|-|TRBJ1-6
ATGQWGGRSPLH
>TRBV20-1|-|TRBJ2-3
SARDYNTQY